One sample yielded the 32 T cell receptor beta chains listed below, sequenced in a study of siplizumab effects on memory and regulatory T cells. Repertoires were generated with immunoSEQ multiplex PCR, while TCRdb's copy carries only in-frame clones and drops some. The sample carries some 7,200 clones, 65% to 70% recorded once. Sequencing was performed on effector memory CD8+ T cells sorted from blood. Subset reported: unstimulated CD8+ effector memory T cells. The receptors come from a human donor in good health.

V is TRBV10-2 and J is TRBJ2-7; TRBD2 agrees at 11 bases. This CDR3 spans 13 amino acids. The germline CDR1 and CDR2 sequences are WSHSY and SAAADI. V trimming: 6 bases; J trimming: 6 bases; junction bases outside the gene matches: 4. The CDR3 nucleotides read TGCGCCAGCAGAACTAGCGGGAGCGGCGAGCAGTACTTC. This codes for CASRTSGSGEQYF.

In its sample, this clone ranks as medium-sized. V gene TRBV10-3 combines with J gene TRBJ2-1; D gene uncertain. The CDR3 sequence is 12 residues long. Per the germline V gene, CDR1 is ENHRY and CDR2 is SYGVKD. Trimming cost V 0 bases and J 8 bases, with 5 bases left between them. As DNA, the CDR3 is TGTGCCATCAGTGAGTCGGACGATGAGCAGTTCTTC. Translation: CAISESDDEQFF.

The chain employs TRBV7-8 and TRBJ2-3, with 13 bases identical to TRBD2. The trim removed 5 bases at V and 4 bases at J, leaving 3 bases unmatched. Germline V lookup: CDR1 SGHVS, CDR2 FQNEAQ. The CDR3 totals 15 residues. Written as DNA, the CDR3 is TGTGCCAGCAGCGAACTAGCGGGGGGGGCAGATACGCAGTATTTT. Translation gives CASSELAGGADTQYF.

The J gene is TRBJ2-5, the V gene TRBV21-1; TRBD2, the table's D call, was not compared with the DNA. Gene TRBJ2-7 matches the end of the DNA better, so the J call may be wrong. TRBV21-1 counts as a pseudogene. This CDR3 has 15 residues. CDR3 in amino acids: CASSKAKRSYYEQYF. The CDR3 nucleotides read TGTGCCAGCAGCAAAGCGAAGCGGAGTTACTACGAGCAGTACTTC.

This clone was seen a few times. The CDR3 loop is CASSQWTGNQETQYF. CDR3 DNA: TGTGCCAGCAGCCAATGGACGGGGAACCAAGAGACCCAGTACTTC. The rearrangement joins TRBV7-9 to TRBJ2-5; possibly TRBD2 for D (5 bases). The length of the CDR3 is 15 residues. Looked up from germline, CDR1 is SEHNR and CDR2 is FQNEAQ (reference sequence). V was cut by 5 bases and J by 0 bases, with 13 bases left in between.

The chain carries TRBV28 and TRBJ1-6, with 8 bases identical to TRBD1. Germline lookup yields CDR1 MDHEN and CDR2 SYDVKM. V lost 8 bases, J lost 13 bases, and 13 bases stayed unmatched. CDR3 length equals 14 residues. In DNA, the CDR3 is TGTGCCAGCCACCCCGGACAGGGTTTAGCTCCCCTCCACTTT. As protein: CASHPGQGLAPLHF.

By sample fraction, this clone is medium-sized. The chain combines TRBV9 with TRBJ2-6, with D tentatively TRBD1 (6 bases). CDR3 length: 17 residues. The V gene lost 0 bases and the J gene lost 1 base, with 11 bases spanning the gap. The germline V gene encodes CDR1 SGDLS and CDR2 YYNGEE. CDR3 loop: CASSVGTAPSGANVLTF. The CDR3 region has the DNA TGTGCCAGCAGCGTAGGGACAGCCCCTTCTGGGGCCAACGTCCTGACTTTC.

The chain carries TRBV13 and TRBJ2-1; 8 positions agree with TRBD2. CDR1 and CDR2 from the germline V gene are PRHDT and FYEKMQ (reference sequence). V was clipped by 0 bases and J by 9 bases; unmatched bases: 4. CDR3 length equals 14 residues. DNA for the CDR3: TGTGCCAGCAGCTTAGGGACTAGCGCTAGTGAGCAGTTCTTC. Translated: CASSLGTSASEQFF.

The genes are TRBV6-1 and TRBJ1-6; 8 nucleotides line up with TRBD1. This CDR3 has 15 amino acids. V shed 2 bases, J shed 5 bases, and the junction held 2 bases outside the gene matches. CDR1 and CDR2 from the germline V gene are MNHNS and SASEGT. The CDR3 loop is CASSEQQGDNSPLHF. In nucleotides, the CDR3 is TGTGCCAGCAGTGAACAACAGGGGGATAATTCACCCCTCCACTTT.

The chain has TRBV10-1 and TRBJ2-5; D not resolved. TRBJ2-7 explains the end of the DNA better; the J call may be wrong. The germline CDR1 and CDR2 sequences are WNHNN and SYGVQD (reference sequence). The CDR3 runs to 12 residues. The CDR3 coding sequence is TGCGCCAGCAACGGGCAGCCCTACGAGCAGTACTTC. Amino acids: CASNGQPYEQYF.

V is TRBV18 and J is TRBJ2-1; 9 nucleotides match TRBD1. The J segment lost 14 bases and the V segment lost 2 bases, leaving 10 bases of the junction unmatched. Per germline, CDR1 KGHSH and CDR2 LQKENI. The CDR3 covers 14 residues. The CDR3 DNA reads TGTGCCAGCTCACCAGACGGACAGGGGCGCCCCGAGTTCTTC. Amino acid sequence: CASSPDGQGRPEFF.

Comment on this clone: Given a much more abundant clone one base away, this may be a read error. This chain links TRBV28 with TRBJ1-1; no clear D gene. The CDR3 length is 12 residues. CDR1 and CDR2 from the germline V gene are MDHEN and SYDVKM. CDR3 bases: TGTGCCAACAGTTTAGGCGGGACTGAAGCTTTCTTT. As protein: CANSLGGTEAFF.

In DNA form, the CDR3 reads TGTGCCAGCAGCCCCGGACCTGGCCCCTACGAGCAGTACTTC. This gives the protein CASSPGPGPYEQYF. The rearrangement uses TRBV5-6 and TRBJ2-7; no clear D gene. The CDR3 loop spans 14 amino acids. Germline lookup yields CDR1 SGHDT and CDR2 YYEEEE. Trimming took 4 bases from V and 2 from J, leaving 13 bases between them.

Written as DNA, the CDR3 is TGTGCCAGCAGCTTTGCCTACGAGCAGTACTTC. It specifies CASSFAYEQYF. The V and J genes are TRBV5-4 and TRBJ2-7; D is undetermined. The CDR3 is 11 amino acids. Germline lookup yields CDR1 SGHNT and CDR2 YYREEE (reference sequence). V lost 2 bases to trimming and J lost 2 bases, with 2 bases between them.

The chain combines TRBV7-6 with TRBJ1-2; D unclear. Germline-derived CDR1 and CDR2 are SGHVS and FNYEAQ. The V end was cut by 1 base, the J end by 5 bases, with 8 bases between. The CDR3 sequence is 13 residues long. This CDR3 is CASSLGPQYGYTF. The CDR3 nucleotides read TGTGCCAGCAGCTTAGGTCCACAGTATGGCTACACCTTC.

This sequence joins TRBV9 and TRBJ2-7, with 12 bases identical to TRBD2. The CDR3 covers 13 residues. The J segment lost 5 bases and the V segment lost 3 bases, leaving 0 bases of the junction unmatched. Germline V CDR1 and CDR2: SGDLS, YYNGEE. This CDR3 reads CASSGLAGDEQYF. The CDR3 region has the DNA TGTGCCAGCAGCGGACTAGCGGGAGACGAGCAGTACTTC.

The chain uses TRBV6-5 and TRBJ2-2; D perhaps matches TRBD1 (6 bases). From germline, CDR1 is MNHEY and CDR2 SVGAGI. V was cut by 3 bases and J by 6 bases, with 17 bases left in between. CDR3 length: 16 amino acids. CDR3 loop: CASSYLTGTKAGELFF. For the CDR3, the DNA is TGTGCCAGCAGTTATCTGACCGGGACAAAAGCCGGGGAGCTGTTTTTT.

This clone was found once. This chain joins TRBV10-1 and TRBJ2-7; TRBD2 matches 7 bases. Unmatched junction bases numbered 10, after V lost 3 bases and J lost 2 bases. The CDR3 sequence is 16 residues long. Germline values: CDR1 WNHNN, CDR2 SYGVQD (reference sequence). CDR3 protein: CASSENLADDTYEQYF. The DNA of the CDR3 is TGCGCCAGCAGTGAAAACCTAGCGGACGACACCTACGAGCAGTACTTC.

The CDR3 sequence: CASRQGASTDTQYF. CDR3 in DNA: TGTGCCAGCCGTCAGGGGGCTAGCACAGATACGCAGTATTTT. This rearrangement joins TRBV6-5 to TRBJ2-3; 8 positions agree with TRBD1. The CDR3 is 14 residues long. Losses at the gene ends were 8 bases for V and 0 bases for J; bases not matched to a gene: 4. In germline, CDR1 is MNHEY, CDR2 SVGAGI.

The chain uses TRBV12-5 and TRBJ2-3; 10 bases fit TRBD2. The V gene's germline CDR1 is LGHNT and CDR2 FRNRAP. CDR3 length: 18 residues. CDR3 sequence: CAPMVWYILAGGTDTQYF. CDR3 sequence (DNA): TGTGCCCCTATGGTTTGGTATATTCTAGCGGGAGGCACAGATACGCAGTATTTT.

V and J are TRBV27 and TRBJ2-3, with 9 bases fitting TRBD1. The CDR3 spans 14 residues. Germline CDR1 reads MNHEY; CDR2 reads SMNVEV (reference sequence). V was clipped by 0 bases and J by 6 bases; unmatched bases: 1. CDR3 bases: TGTGCCAGCAGTTTATCACAGGGGGCCGATACGCAGTATTTT. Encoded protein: CASSLSQGADTQYF.

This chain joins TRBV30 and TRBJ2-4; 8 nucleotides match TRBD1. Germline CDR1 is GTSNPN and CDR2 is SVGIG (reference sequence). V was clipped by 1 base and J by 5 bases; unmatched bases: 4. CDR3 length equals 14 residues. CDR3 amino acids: CAWSGTGCQNIQYF. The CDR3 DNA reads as TGTGCCTGGAGTGGGACAGGGTGTCAAAACATTCAGTACTTC.

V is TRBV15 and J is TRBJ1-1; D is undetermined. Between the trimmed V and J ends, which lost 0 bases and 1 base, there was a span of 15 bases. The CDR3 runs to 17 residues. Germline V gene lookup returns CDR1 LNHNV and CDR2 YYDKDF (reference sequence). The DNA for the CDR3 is TGTGCCACCAGCAGAGAAACGGGAGTTTCCGGGAACACTGAAGCTTTCTTT. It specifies CATSRETGVSGNTEAFF. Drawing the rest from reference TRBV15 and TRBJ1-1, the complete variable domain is DAMVIQNPRYQVTQFGKPVTLSCSQTLNHNVMYWYQQKSSQAPKLLFHYYDKDFNNEADTPDNFQSRRPNTSFCFLDIRSPGLGDTAMYLCATSRETGVSGNTEAFFGQGTRLTVV.

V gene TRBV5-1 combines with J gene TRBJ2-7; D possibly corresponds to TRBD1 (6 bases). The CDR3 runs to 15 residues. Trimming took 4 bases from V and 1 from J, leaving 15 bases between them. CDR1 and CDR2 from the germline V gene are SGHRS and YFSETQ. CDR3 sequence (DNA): TGCGCCAGCAGCCCATTACTGGACAGTTCCTACGAGCAGTACTTC. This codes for CASSPLLDSSYEQYF.

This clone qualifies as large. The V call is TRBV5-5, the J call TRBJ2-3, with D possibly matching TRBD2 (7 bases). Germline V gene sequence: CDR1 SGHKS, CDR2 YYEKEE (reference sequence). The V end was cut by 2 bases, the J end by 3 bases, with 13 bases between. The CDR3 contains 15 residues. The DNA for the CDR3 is TGTGCCAGCAGCTTCCGGGGGGCGAAGACAGATACGCAGTATTTT. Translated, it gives CASSFRGAKTDTQYF.

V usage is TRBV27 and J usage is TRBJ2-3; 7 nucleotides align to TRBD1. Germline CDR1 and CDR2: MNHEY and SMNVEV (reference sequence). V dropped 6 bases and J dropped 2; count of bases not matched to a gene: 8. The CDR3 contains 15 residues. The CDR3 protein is CASRLGTASTDTQYF. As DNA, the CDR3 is TGTGCCAGCAGGCTGGGGACAGCCTCCACAGATACGCAGTATTTT.

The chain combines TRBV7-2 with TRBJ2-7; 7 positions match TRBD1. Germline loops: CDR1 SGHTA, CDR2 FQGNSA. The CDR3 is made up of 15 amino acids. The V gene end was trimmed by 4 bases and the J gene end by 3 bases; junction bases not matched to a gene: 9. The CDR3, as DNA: TGTGCCAGCAGCTCACCGACAGGGACCTTCTACGAGCAGTACTTC. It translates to CASSSPTGTFYEQYF.

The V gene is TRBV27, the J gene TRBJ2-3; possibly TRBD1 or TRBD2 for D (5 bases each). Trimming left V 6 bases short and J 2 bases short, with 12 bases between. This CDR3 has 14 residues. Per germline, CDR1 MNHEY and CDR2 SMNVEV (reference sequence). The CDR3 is CASRGELPTDTQYF. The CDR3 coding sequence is TGTGCCAGCAGGGGGGAGTTACCCACAGATACGCAGTATTTT.

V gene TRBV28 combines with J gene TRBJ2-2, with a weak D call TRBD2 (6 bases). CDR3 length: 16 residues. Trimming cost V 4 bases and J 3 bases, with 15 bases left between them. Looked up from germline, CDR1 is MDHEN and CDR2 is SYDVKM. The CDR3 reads CASSSRRVGDTGELFF. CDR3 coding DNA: TGTGCCAGCAGTTCACGGAGGGTGGGGGACACCGGGGAGCTGTTTTTT.

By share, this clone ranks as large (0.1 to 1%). The DNA for the CDR3 is TGTGCCAGCAGTTCCATTAGCGGGAGATCCGCAGATACGCAGTATTTT. Its protein product is CASSSISGRSADTQYF. This chain uses TRBV28 with TRBJ2-3; 9 bases fit TRBD2. From germline, CDR1 is MDHEN and CDR2 SYDVKM. The CDR3 has 16 amino acids. V lost 4 bases to trimming and J lost 4 bases; unmatched junction nucleotides: 9.

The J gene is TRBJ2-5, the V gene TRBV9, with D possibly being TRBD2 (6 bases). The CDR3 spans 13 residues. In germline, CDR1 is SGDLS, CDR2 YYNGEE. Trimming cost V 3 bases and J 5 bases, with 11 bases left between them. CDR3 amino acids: CASSGGTAETQYF. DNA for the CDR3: TGTGCCAGCAGCGGAGGGACTGCCGAGACCCAGTACTTC.

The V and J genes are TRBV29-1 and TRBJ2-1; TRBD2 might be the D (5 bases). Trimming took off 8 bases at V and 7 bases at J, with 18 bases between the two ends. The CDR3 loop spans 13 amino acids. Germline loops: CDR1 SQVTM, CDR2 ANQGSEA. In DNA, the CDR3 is TGCAGCACCCAAGGAGGTCCCTTAAATGAGCAGTTCTTC. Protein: CSTQGGPLNEQFF.